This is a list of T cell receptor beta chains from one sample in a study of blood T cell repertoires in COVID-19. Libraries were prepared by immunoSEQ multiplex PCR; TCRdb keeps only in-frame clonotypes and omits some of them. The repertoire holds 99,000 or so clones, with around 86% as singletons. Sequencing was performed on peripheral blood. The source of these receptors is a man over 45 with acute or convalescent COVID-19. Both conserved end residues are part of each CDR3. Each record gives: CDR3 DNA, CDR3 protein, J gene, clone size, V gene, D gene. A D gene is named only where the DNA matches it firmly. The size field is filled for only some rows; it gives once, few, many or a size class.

CDR3nt: TGTGCCAGCAGCTTAGTCTATGGAGGAGCAGTGAACACTGAAGCTTTCTTT
CDR3aa: CASSLVYGGAVNTEAFF
j_gene: TRBJ1-1
abundance: .
v_gene: TRBV11-2
d_gene: .

CDR3nt: TGTGCCAGCAGTGGAGGGTTCCTCGAGCAGTACTTC
CDR3aa: CASSGGFLEQYF
j_gene: TRBJ2-7
abundance: .
v_gene: TRBV28
d_gene: .

CDR3nt: TGCAGCGTTGAAGGCCAGCAACTAGCGGGAGGGTCCCCCTACGAGCAGTACTTC
CDR3aa: CSVEGQQLAGGSPYEQYF
j_gene: TRBJ2-7
abundance: .
v_gene: TRBV29-1
d_gene: TRBD2

CDR3nt: TGTGCCAGCAGTGAAGACGGGACTAGCGGGAGTTGGAATACGCAGTATTTT
CDR3aa: CASSEDGTSGSWNTQYF
j_gene: TRBJ2-3
abundance: .
v_gene: TRBV6-1
d_gene: TRBD2

CDR3nt: TGTGCCAGCAGTACAGACAACGCGAACACCGGGGAGCTGTTTTTT
CDR3aa: CASSTDNANTGELFF
j_gene: TRBJ2-2
abundance: .
v_gene: TRBV6-5
d_gene: .

CDR3nt: TGTGCCAGCAGCTTCCGGGGGTCTGGAAACACCATATATTTT
CDR3aa: CASSFRGSGNTIYF
j_gene: TRBJ1-3
abundance: .
v_gene: TRBV13
d_gene: .

CDR3nt: TGTGCCAGCTCACGAAGCAACTCTGGAAACACCATATATTTT
CDR3aa: CASSRSNSGNTIYF
j_gene: TRBJ1-3
abundance: .
v_gene: TRBV18
d_gene: .

CDR3nt: TGTGCCAGCTCACTAGCGGGAGGACTTAAAGAGACCCAGTACTTC
CDR3aa: CASSLAGGLKETQYF
j_gene: TRBJ2-5
abundance: once
v_gene: TRBV25-1
d_gene: TRBD2

CDR3nt: TGTGCCAGCAGTCCCTGGTCAGAACCTGAAGCTTTCTTT
CDR3aa: CASSPWSEPEAFF
j_gene: TRBJ1-1
abundance: few
v_gene: TRBV28
d_gene: .

CDR3nt: TGTGCCACGGTACTCCGGGGACAGGGTGCTAATGAAAAACTGTTTTTT
CDR3aa: CATVLRGQGANEKLFF
j_gene: TRBJ1-4
abundance: .
v_gene: TRBV15
d_gene: TRBD1

CDR3nt: TGTGCCAGCAGCGTAGAGGGACAGCTCACAGATACGCAGTATTTT
CDR3aa: CASSVEGQLTDTQYF
j_gene: TRBJ2-3
abundance: .
v_gene: TRBV9
d_gene: TRBD1

CDR3nt: TGTGCCAGCACGGTTTTAAACACCGGGGAGCTGTTTTTT
CDR3aa: CASTVLNTGELFF
j_gene: TRBJ2-2
abundance: .
v_gene: TRBV28
d_gene: .

CDR3nt: TGTGCCAGCAGTTCACTCTCCCGACTAGCGGGGGATGAGCAGTTCTTC
CDR3aa: CASSSLSRLAGDEQFF
j_gene: TRBJ2-1
abundance: .
v_gene: TRBV6-5
d_gene: TRBD2

CDR3nt: TGTGCCAGCAGCGCCCCTCCACCGGGACAGAAAGGAAACACCATATATTTT
CDR3aa: CASSAPPPGQKGNTIYF
j_gene: TRBJ1-3
abundance: few
v_gene: TRBV7-3
d_gene: TRBD1

CDR3nt: TGTGCCAGCACCCCAGGGGGCATAGGAGGCTACACCTTC
CDR3aa: CASTPGGIGGYTF
j_gene: TRBJ1-2
abundance: .
v_gene: TRBV28
d_gene: TRBD1

CDR3nt: TGTGCCAGTAGTCCAACCCTACAGGGGAATTCACCCCTCCACTTT
CDR3aa: CASSPTLQGNSPLHF
j_gene: TRBJ1-6
abundance: .
v_gene: TRBV19
d_gene: TRBD1

CDR3nt: TGTGCCAGCAGCGTAGAACAGTTCAGAGGCACAGATACGCAGTATTTT
CDR3aa: CASSVEQFRGTDTQYF
j_gene: TRBJ2-3
abundance: .
v_gene: TRBV9
d_gene: .

CDR3nt: TGTGCCAGCAGTTTGTTGGGACAGGGTTACGAGCAGTACTTC
CDR3aa: CASSLLGQGYEQYF
j_gene: TRBJ2-7
abundance: .
v_gene: TRBV28
d_gene: TRBD1

CDR3nt: TGTGCCAGCAGCCGACCCGGGACAGGAGTTCAGCCCCAGCATTTT
CDR3aa: CASSRPGTGVQPQHF
j_gene: TRBJ1-5
abundance: .
v_gene: TRBV28
d_gene: TRBD1

CDR3nt: TGTGCCAGCAGCTTGGTAGCAGGGGTGAACACTGAAGCTTTCTTT
CDR3aa: CASSLVAGVNTEAFF
j_gene: TRBJ1-1
abundance: .
v_gene: TRBV5-6
d_gene: .

CDR3nt: TGTGCCAGCAGCGTAGGGAAGCGGGGAGTGGATACGCAGTATTTT
CDR3aa: CASSVGKRGVDTQYF
j_gene: TRBJ2-3
abundance: .
v_gene: TRBV9
d_gene: TRBD2

CDR3nt: TGTGCCAGCAGCTTAGGCCCCGGGACAAACACTGAAGCTTTCTTT
CDR3aa: CASSLGPGTNTEAFF
j_gene: TRBJ1-1
abundance: .
v_gene: TRBV13
d_gene: .

CDR3nt: TGCAGCGTTGAGGGGACAGACTTCGAGCAGTACTTC
CDR3aa: CSVEGTDFEQYF
j_gene: TRBJ2-7
abundance: .
v_gene: TRBV29-1
d_gene: TRBD1

CDR3nt: TGTGCCACCAGCGAAACAGGGAAAGGAGCTTTCTTT
CDR3aa: CATSETGKGAFF
j_gene: TRBJ1-1
abundance: .
v_gene: TRBV24-1
d_gene: .

CDR3nt: TGTGCCACCAGTGATCCCCGGGACAGGGGGAGCACCGGGGAGCTGTTTTTT
CDR3aa: CATSDPRDRGSTGELFF
j_gene: TRBJ2-2
abundance: .
v_gene: TRBV24-1
d_gene: TRBD1

CDR3nt: TGTGCCAGCACCAGCGTAGCCTACGAGCAGTACTTC
CDR3aa: CASTSVAYEQYF
j_gene: TRBJ2-7
abundance: .
v_gene: TRBV6-5
d_gene: .

CDR3nt: TGTGCCAGCAGCGGAGACTATAGCAATCAGCCCCAGCATTTT
CDR3aa: CASSGDYSNQPQHF
j_gene: TRBJ1-5
abundance: .
v_gene: TRBV9
d_gene: .

CDR3nt: TGTGCCAGCAGCCAAGATGGGAGTAACCAAGAGACCCAGTACTTC
CDR3aa: CASSQDGSNQETQYF
j_gene: TRBJ2-5
abundance: .
v_gene: TRBV4-2
d_gene: .

CDR3nt: TGTGCCAGTAGTAGGACAGGGGCACAGCTAGCACGGGAGACCCAGTACTTC
CDR3aa: CASSRTGAQLARETQYF
j_gene: TRBJ2-5
abundance: .
v_gene: TRBV19
d_gene: TRBD1

CDR3nt: TGTGCCAGCAGCCCGACCTACAAGAGACTAACCTCCTACAATGAGCAGTTCTTC
CDR3aa: CASSPTYKRLTSYNEQFF
j_gene: TRBJ2-1
abundance: few
v_gene: TRBV11-2
d_gene: .

CDR3nt: TGTGCCGACCCCGGCCCCCGGGGGTACAATGAGCAGTTCTTC
CDR3aa: CADPGPRGYNEQFF
j_gene: TRBJ2-1
abundance: .
v_gene: TRBV5-6
d_gene: .

CDR3nt: TGTGCCAGCAGACAGGGTACGGGAAACACCATATATTTT
CDR3aa: CASRQGTGNTIYF
j_gene: TRBJ1-3
abundance: .
v_gene: TRBV6-6
d_gene: .

CDR3nt: TGTGCCAGCAGCGTAGGGGCGGGGGACTTTTACAATGAGCAGTTCTTC
CDR3aa: CASSVGAGDFYNEQFF
j_gene: TRBJ2-1
abundance: once
v_gene: TRBV9
d_gene: TRBD2

CDR3nt: TGTGCCAGCAGTTTATCGCCGGGCTCTGGAAACACCATATATTTT
CDR3aa: CASSLSPGSGNTIYF
j_gene: TRBJ1-3
abundance: .
v_gene: TRBV27
d_gene: .

CDR3nt: TGTGCCAGCAGGGAGGGAGGAGATACGCAGTATTTT
CDR3aa: CASREGGDTQYF
j_gene: TRBJ2-3
abundance: .
v_gene: TRBV12-3/TRBV12-4
d_gene: .

CDR3nt: TGTGCCAGCAGCTCATACGGGACTTCCCTTTACGAGCAGTACTTC
CDR3aa: CASSSYGTSLYEQYF
j_gene: TRBJ2-7
abundance: once
v_gene: TRBV28
d_gene: .

CDR3nt: TGTGCCAGCAGTGAAGAGGGCAGACTAGCGGGAGTCTACGAGCAGTACTTC
CDR3aa: CASSEEGRLAGVYEQYF
j_gene: TRBJ2-7
abundance: .
v_gene: TRBV2
d_gene: TRBD2

CDR3nt: TGTGCCAGCAGCCCTCGACAGGGGACCACCGGGGAGCTGTTTTTT
CDR3aa: CASSPRQGTTGELFF
j_gene: TRBJ2-2
abundance: .
v_gene: TRBV7-9
d_gene: TRBD1

CDR3nt: TGTGCCAGCAGTTCCCTTCCGGGCACAGATACGCAGTATTTT
CDR3aa: CASSSLPGTDTQYF
j_gene: TRBJ2-3
abundance: .
v_gene: TRBV6-6
d_gene: .

CDR3nt: TGTGCCAGCAGTAAATTAAGCGGCTACACCTTC
CDR3aa: CASSKLSGYTF
j_gene: TRBJ1-2
abundance: once
v_gene: TRBV6-2/TRBV6-3
d_gene: .